This T cell receptor beta chain was found in a study of T cell responses to AZD1222 COVID-19 vaccine. Broader study findings: Most donors were white British, females outnumbered males, and clonal diversity was possibly underestimated.

As concerns this clone: What it binds is unknown.

Some clones are missing from TCRdb's copy, which holds only in-frame ones; the method was immunoSEQ multiplex PCR. The table lists more than 75,000 clones, approximately 90% of them singletons. Here the sequenced sample was peripheral blood, taken 28 days after the second AZD1222 dose. This receptor was obtained from an adult who received the AZD1222 COVID-19 vaccine.

As DNA, the CDR3 is TGTGCCAGCAGTAATGGGGACACCCCTCTCCTCCCGAATGTTAACACCGGGGAGCTGTTTTTT. Amino acid sequence: CASSNGDTPLLPNVNTGELFF. This chain links TRBV6-2 or TRBV6-3 with TRBJ2-2, with D possibly being TRBD1 (6 bases). The germline V gene has CDR1 MNHEY and CDR2 SVGEGT. V lost 5 bases and J lost 2, with 30 bases in between. The CDR3 consists of 21 residues.